This T cell receptor (beta chain) was identified in a study of T cells in Graves' hyperthyroidism and ophthalmopathy. Uncontrolled infection, other autoimmune disease, pregnancy or lactation led to exclusion. This CDR3 has 14 amino acids. The germline V gene encodes CDR1 SGHTA and CDR2 FQGNSA. Whole-study results and caveats: Progression to ophthalmopathy was predicted a median of roughly 6.6 months early. Most clonotypes expanded in the thyroid (above 0.001) were also present in blood.

On this clonotype itself: Its antigen is not identified. A read error may explain this, as a much larger clone is one base away.

Authors of the study amplified TCR beta CDR3 regions from RNA transcripts. Carried out on the TCR CDR3, a first-round RT-PCR used the HTBI primer set. TCRdb passed the multiplex PCR reads through MiXCR, listing each CDR3 protein once. The data contain a few hundred thousand distinct CDR3 sequences, about 46% of them singletons. The chain employs TRBV7-2 and TRBJ2-2; a weak D match, TRBD2 (5 bases). The sequenced sample consisted of peripheral blood or thyroid tissue (not recorded which). This TCR derives from an adult woman with Graves' disease, either hyperthyroidism or ophthalmopathy (not recorded which). This CDR3 is CVSSFSAGTGELFF. The DNA of the CDR3 is TGTGTCAGCAGCTTCTCTGCGGGCACCGGGGAGCTGTTTTTT.